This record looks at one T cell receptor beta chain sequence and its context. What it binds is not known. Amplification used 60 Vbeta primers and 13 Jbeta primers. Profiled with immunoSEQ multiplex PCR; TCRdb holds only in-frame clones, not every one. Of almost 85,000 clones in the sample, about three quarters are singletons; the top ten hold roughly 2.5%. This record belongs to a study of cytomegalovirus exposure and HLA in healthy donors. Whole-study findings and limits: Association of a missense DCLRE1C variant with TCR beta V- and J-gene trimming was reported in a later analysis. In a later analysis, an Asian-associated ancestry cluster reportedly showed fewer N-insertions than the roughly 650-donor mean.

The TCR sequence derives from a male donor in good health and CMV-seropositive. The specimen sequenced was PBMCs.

Here the CDR3 reads CASSYIGVGQPQHF. In DNA form, the CDR3 reads TGTGCCAGCAGTTATATAGGGGTCGGGCAGCCCCAGCATTTT. The rearrangement uses TRBV6-6 and TRBJ1-5, with D possibly TRBD1 on 5 matching bases. Germline CDR1 reads MNHNY; CDR2 reads SVGAGI (reference sequence). CDR3 size: 14 residues. The V and J ends lost 3 bases and 7 bases respectively, with 13 bases between them.